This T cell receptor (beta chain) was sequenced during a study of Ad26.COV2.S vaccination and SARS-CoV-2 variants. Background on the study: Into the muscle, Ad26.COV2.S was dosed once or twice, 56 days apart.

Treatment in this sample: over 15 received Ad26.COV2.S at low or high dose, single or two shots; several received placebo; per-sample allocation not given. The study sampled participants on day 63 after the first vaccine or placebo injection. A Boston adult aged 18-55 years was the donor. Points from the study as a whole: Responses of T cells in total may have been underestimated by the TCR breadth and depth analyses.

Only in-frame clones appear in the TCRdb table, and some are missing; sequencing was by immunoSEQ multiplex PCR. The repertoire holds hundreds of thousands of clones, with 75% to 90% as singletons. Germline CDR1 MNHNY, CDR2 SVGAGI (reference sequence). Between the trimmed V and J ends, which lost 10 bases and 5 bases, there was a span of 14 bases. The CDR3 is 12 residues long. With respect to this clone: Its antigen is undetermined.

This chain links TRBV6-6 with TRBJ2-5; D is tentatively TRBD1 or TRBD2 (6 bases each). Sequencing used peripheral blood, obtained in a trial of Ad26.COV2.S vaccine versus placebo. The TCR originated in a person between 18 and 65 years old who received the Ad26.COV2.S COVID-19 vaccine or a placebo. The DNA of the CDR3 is TGTGCCACCGCAAGGGGGAGGGAGACCCAGTACTTC. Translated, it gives CATARGRETQYF.